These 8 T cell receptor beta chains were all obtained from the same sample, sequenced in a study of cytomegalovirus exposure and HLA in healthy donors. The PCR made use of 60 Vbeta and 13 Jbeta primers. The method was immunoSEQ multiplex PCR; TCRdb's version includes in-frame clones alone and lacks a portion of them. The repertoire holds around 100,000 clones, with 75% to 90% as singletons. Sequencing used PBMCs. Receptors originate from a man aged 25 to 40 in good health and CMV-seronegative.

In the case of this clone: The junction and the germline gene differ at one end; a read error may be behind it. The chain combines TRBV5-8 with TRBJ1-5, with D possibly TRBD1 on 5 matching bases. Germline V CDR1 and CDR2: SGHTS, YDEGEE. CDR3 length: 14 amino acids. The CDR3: CAGSQGGANQPQHF. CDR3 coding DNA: TGTGCCGGCAGCCAGGGTGGGGCAAATCAGCCCCAGCATTTT.

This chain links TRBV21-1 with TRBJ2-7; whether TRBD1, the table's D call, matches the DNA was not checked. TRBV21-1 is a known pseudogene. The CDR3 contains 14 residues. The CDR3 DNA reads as TGTGCCAGCAGCAAAAGGCCTAGGGGCTACGAGCAGTACTTC. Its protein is CASSKRPRGYEQYF.

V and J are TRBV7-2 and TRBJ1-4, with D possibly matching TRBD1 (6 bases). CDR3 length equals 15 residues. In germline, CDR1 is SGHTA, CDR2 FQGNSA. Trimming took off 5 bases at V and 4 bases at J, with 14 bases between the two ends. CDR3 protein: CASSVRGGYNEKLFF. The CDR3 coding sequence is TGTGCCAGCAGCGTCAGGGGCGGATATAATGAAAAACTGTTTTTT.

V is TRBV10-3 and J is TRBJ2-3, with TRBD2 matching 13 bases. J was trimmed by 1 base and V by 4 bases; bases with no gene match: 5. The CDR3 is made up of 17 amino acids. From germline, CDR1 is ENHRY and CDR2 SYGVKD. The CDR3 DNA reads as TGTGCCATCAGTGGGACTAGCGGGGGCCGTCGCACAGATACGCAGTATTTT. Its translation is CAISGTSGGRRTDTQYF.

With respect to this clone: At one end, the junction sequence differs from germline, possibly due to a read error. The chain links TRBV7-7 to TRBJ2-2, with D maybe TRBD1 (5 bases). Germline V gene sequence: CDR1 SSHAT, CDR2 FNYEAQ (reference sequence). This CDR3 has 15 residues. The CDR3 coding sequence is TGTGCTAGCAGCTTAGTGGCAGGGTCAACCGGGGAGCTGTTTTTT. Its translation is CASSLVAGSTGELFF.

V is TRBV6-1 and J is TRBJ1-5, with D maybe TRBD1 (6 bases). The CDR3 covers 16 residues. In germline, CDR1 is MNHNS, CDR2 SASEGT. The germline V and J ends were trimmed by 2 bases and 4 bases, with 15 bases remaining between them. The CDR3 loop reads CASSELTGGSNQPQHF. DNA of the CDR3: TGTGCCAGCAGTGAATTGACGGGGGGCTCAAATCAGCCCCAGCATTTT.

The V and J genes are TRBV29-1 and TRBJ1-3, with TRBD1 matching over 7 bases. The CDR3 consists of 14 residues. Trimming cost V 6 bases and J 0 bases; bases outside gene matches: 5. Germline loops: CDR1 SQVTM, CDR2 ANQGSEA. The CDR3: CSVVDRSSGNTIYF. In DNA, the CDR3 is TGCAGCGTCGTGGACAGGAGCTCTGGAAACACCATATATTTT. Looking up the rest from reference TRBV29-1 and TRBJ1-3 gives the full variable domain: SAVISQKPSRDICQRGTSLTIQCQVDSQVTMMFWYRQQPGQSLTLIATANQGSEATYESGFVIDKFPISRPNLTFSTLTVSNMSPEDSSIYLCSVVDRSSGNTIYFGEGSWLTVV.

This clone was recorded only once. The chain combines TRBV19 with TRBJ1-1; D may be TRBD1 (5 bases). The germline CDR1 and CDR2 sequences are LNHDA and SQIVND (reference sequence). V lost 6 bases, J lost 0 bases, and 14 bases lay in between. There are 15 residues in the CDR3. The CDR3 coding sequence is TGTGCCAGTAGGGGATTGGGGGGAATGAACACTGAAGCTTTCTTT. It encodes CASRGLGGMNTEAFF.